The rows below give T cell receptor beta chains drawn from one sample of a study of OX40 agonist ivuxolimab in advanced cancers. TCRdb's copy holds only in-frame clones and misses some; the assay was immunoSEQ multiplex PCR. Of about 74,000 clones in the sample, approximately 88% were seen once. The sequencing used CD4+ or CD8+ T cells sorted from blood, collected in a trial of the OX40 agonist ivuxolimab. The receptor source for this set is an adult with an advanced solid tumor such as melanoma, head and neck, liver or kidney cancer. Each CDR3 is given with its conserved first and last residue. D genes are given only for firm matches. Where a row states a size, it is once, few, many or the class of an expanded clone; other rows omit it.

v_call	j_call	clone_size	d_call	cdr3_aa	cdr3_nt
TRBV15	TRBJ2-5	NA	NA	CATSSGTVQETQYF	TGTGCCACCAGCAGCGGCACAGTACAAGAGACCCAGTACTTC
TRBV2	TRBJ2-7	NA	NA	CASSVAYEQYF	TGTGCCAGCAGTGTGGCCTACGAGCAGTACTTC
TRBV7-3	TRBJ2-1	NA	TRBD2	CASSPGGPAGEQFF	TGTGCCAGCAGCCCGGGGGGGCCCGCAGGTGAGCAGTTCTTC
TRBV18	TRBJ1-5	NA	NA	CASSRDQNGPQHF	TGTGCCAGCTCCCGGGACCAAAACGGCCCCCAGCATTTT
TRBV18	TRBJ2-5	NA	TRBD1	CASSGQGNQETQYF	TGTGCCAGCTCTGGACAGGGGAACCAAGAGACCCAGTACTTC
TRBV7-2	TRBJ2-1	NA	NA	CASSLMSQVLFF	TGTGCCAGCAGCTTAATGAGCCAGGTGTTGTTCTTC
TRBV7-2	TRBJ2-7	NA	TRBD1	CASSSKGQGLGSYEQYF	TGTGCCAGCAGCTCAAAGGGACAGGGGCTGGGCTCCTACGAGCAGTACTTC
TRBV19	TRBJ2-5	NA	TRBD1	CASSGQGSGQEPQYF	TGTGCCAGTAGCGGACAGGGGAGCGGACAAGAGCCCCAGTACTTC
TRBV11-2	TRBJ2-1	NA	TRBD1	CASSSMTGAPYNEQFF	TGTGCCAGCAGCTCGATGACAGGGGCGCCGTACAATGAGCAGTTCTTC
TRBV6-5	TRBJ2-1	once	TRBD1	CASSLDRGHNEQFF	TGTGCCAGCAGTCTCGACAGGGGGCACAATGAGCAGTTCTTC
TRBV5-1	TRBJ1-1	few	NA	CASSLGVRNTEAFF	TGCGCCAGCAGCTTGGGGGTCAGGAACACTGAAGCTTTCTTT
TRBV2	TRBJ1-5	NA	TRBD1	CASSRQGNSNQPQHF	TGTGCCAGCAGTCGACAGGGAAATAGCAATCAGCCCCAGCATTTT
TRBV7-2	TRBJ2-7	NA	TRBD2	CASSRTSGAYEQYF	TGTGCCAGCAGCCGGACTAGCGGAGCCTACGAGCAGTACTTC
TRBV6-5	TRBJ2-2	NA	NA	CASSKPGLFTGELFF	TGTGCCAGCAGTAAACCGGGACTCTTCACCGGGGAGCTGTTTTTT
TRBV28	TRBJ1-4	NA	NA	CASTLTIGVGRRGTNEKLFF	TGTGCCAGCACCTTAACCATCGGGGTGGGACGAAGAGGGACTAATGAAAAACTGTTTTTT
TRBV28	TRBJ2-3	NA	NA	CASNPTGLATDTQYF	TGTGCCAGCAACCCTACGGGCCTAGCAACAGATACGCAGTATTTT
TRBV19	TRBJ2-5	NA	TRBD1	CASSRGKETQYF	TGTGCCAGTAGCAGGGGGAAAGAGACCCAGTACTTC
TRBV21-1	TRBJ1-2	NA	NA	CASSKEGTVRYPSYGYTF	TGTGCCAGCAGCAAAGAGGGGACAGTGAGATATCCGAGCTATGGCTACACCTTC
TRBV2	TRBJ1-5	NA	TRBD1	CASSEVTGESGQPQHF	TGTGCCAGCAGTGAAGTTACAGGGGAGTCCGGTCAGCCCCAGCATTTT
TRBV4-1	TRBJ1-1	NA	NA	CASSRGGGSNTEAFF	TGCGCCAGCAGCCGCGGAGGGGGTTCTAACACTGAAGCTTTCTTT
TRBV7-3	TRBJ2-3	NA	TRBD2	CASSPSGLGVTDTQYF	TGTGCCAGCAGCCCCTCGGGACTAGGTGTCACAGATACGCAGTATTTT
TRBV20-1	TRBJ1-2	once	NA	CSANRIGGYTF	TGCAGTGCTAATCGGATCGGCGGCTACACCTTC
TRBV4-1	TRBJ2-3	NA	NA	CASSQAGGGSTDTQYF	TGCGCCAGCAGCCAAGCAGGGGGAGGGAGCACAGATACGCAGTATTTT
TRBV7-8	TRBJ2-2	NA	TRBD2	CASSLLTSGYTGELFF	TGTGCCAGCAGCCTGCTGACTAGCGGGTACACCGGGGAGCTGTTTTTT
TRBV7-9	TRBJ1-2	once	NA	CASSLGQNYGYTF	TGTGCCAGCAGCTTAGGACAGAACTATGGCTACACCTTC
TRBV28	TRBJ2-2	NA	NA	CASSLPTGNTGELFF	TGTGCCAGCAGTTTACCTACAGGGAACACCGGGGAGCTGTTTTTT
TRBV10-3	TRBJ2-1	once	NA	CAISADLNEQFF	TGTGCCATCAGTGCGGACTTAAATGAGCAGTTCTTC
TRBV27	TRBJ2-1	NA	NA	CASTFRGGGYNEQFF	TGTGCCAGCACTTTCAGGGGGGGAGGTTACAATGAGCAGTTCTTC
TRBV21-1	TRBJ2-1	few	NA	CASSKEDGSTSAEQFF	TGTGCCAGCAGCAAAGAGGACGGGTCAACTTCCGCTGAGCAGTTCTTC
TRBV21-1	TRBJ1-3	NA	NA	CASSKPGQGAVGNTIYF	TGTGCCAGCAGCAAACCTGGACAGGGGGCTGTTGGAAACACCATATATTTT
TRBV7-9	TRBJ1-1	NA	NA	CASSGRRDPNTEAFF	TGTGCCAGCAGCGGTCGTAGGGACCCGAACACTGAAGCTTTCTTT
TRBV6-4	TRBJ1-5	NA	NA	CASSRDSNQPQHF	TGTGCCAGCAGCCGGGACAGCAATCAGCCCCAGCATTTT
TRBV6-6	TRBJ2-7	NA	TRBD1	CASSSFDRGPSYEQYF	TGTGCCAGCAGTTCTTTCGACAGGGGCCCCTCCTACGAGCAGTACTTC
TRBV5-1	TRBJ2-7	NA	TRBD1	CASSWGGRDRAVEQYF	TGCGCCAGCAGCTGGGGGGGACGGGACAGGGCGGTCGAGCAGTACTTC
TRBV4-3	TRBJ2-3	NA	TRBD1	CASSRQGAVTDTQYF	TGCGCCAGCAGCCGACAGGGGGCGGTAACAGATACGCAGTATTTT
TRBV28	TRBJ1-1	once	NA	CASTFPLGLGNTEAFF	TGTGCCAGCACTTTCCCCCTGGGGCTTGGTAACACTGAAGCTTTCTTT
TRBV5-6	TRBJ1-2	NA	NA	CASSSLSDRFLWSYTF	TGTGCCAGCAGCTCCTTATCAGACAGGTTTCTATGGAGCTACACCTTC
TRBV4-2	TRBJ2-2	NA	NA	CASSQEWTATGELFF	TGTGCCAGCAGCCAAGAATGGACAGCCACCGGGGAGCTGTTTTTT
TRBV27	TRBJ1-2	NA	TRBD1	CASSPSPGQDSVTDGYTF	TGTGCCAGCAGTCCCTCACCGGGACAGGATTCGGTAACCGATGGCTACACCTTC
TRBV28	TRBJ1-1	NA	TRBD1	CASGYRTGHTEAFF	TGTGCCAGCGGTTATAGGACAGGGCACACTGAAGCTTTCTTT
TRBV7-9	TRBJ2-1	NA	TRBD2	CASSLRSSGNSYNEQFF	TGTGCCAGCAGCTTAAGGTCTAGCGGGAACTCCTACAATGAGCAGTTCTTC
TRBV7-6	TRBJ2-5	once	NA	CASSRGIGETQYF	TGTGCCAGCAGCCGGGGGATTGGCGAGACCCAGTACTTC
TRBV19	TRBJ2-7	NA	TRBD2	CASSIASGRGEQYF	TGTGCCAGTAGTATAGCCTCTGGGAGGGGCGAGCAGTACTTC
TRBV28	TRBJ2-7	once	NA	CASSLSLELYEQYF	TGTGCCAGCAGTTTATCTCTGGAACTCTACGAGCAGTACTTC
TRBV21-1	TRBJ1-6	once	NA	CASSAPQEGSPLHF	TGTGCCAGCAGCGCGCCACAGGAGGGGTCACCCCTCCACTTT
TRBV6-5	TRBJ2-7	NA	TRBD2	CASRPPGLAGGQYF	TGTGCCAGCAGACCCCCGGGACTAGCGGGGGGGCAGTACTTC
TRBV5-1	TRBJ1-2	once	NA	CASSLAGNYGYTF	TGCGCCAGCAGCTTGGCCGGGAACTATGGCTACACCTTC
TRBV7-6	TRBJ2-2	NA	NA	CASSFRGTEGTGELFF	TGTGCCAGCAGCTTTCGGGGAACAGAGGGCACCGGGGAGCTGTTTTTT
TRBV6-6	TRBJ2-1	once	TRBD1	CASRSTGGAYNEQFF	TGTGCCAGCAGAAGTACAGGGGGCGCCTACAATGAGCAGTTCTTC
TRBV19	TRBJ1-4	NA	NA	CASSAPDNEKLFF	TGTGCCAGCAGTGCCCCTGACAATGAAAAACTGTTTTTT
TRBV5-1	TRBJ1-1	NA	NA	CASSSGQGGLRPEAFF	TGCGCCAGCAGCTCTGGACAAGGGGGACTCCGACCTGAAGCTTTCTTT
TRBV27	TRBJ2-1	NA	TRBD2	CASSSVTSGVYNEQFF	TGTGCCAGCAGTTCAGTGACTAGCGGGGTGTACAATGAGCAGTTCTTC
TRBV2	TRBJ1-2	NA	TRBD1	CASRPGTGAYGYTF	TGTGCCAGCAGGCCCGGGACAGGGGCCTATGGCTACACCTTC
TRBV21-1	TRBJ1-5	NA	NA	CASSSMKGTGEYQPQHF	TGTGCCAGCAGCTCTATGAAGGGGACAGGGGAATATCAGCCCCAGCATTTT
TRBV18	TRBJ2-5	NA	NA	CASSPRAIIYQETQYF	TGTGCCAGCTCACCACGGGCGATCATATACCAAGAGACCCAGTACTTC